This TCR beta chain was recovered during a study of blood T cell repertoires in COVID-19. Study context: The United States, Italy and Spain supplied acute and convalescent COVID-19 samples. The cDNA or gDNA used as material had been derived from T cells, B-cell-depleted T cells, or PBMCs.

This clone was counted between two and nine times. The sample holds other DNA sequences that translate to the same CDR3. There are 13 residues in the CDR3. Between the trimmed V and J ends, which lost 5 bases and 1 base, there was a span of 8 bases. CDR1 and CDR2 from the germline V gene are SGHAT and FQNNGV. Clones were read by immunoSEQ multiplex PCR, and TCRdb kept only the in-frame ones, dropping some. The repertoire includes approximately 180,000 clones, more than 85% of them detected once, and roughly 1.2% sits in the top ten. Clinical history as reported by participants underpinned cohort assignment.

The sequencing sample was made of PBMCs or T cells enriched from blood (not recorded which). V gene TRBV11-2 combines with J gene TRBJ1-1, with D uncertain. The TCR sequence derives from a human donor with acute COVID-19. The donor label of this sample is uncertain. The CDR3 bases are TGTGCCAGCAGCCTTACAGAGAACACTGAAGCTTTCTTT. Its translation is CASSLTENTEAFF.